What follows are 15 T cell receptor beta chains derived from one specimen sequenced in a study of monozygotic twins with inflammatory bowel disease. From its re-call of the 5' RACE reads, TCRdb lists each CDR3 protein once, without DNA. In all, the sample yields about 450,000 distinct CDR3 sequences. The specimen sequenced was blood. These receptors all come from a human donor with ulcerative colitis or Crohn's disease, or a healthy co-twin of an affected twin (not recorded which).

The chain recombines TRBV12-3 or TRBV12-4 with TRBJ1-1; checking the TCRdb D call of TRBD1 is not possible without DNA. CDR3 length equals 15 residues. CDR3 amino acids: CASSLWGAAGTEAFF.

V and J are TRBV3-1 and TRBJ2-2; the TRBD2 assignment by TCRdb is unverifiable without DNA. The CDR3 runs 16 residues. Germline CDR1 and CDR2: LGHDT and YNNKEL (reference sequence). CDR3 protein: CASSLGTSANTGELFF.

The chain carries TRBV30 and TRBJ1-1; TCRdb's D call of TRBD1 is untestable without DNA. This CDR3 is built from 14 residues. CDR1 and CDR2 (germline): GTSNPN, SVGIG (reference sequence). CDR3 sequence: CAWAGFKGGEQAVF.

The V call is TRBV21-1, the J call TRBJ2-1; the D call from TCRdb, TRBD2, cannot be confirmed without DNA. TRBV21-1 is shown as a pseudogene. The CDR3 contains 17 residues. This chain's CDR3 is CASSKESRGGEVGEQFF.

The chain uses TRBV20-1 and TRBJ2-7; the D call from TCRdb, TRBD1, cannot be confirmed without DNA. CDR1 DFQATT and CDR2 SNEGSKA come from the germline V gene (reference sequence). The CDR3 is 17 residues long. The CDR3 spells CSARGPPGTGEVYEQYF.

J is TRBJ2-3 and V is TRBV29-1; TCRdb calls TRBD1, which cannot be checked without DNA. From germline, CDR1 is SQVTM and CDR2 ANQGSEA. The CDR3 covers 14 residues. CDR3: CSVVTLTALDTQYF.

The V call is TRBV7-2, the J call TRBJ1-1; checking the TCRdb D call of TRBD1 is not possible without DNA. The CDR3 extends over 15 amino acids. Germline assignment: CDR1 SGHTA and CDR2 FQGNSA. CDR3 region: CASSPGGTGDIGAFF.

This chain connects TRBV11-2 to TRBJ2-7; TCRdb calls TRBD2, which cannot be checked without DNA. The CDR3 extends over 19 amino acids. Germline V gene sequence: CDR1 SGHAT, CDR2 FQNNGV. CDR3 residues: CASSLDSSGMGFYSYEQYF.

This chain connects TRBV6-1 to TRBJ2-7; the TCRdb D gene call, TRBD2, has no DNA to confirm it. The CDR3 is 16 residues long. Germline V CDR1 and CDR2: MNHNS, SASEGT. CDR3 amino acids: CASSEKFRTSSYEQYF.

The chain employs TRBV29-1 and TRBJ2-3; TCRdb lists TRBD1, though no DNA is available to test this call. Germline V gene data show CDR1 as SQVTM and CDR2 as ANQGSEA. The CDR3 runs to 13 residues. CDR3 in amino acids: CSVTGQGADTQYF.

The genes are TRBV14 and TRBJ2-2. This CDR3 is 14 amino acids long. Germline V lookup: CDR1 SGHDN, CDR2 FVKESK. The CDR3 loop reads CATRGDVGTGELFF.

The CDR3 reads CASSPGQGLNQPQHF. The chain combines TRBV18 with TRBJ1-5; TCRdb outputs TRBD1, but without DNA this stays unchecked. CDR1 KGHSH and CDR2 LQKENI come from the germline V gene. The CDR3 totals 15 residues.

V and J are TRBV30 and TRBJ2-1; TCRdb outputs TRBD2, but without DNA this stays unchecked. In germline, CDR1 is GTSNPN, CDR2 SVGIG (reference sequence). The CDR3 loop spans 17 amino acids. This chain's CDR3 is CAWSPGLAGYSYNEQFF.

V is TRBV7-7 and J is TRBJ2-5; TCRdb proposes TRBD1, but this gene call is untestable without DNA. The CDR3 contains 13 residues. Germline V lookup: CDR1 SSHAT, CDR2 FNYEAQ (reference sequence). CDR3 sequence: CASSMDRLETQYF.

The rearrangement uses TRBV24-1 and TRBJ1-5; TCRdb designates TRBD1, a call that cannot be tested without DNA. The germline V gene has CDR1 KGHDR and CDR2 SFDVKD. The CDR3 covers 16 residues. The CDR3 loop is CATSDSTVHSNQPQHF.